A single T cell receptor beta chain is shown here with its context. As yet, its antigen is unknown. Sequencing used immunoSEQ multiplex PCR; TCRdb keeps in-frame clones, though not all of them. The table has 220,000 or so clones, approximately 88% seen once. The data originate from a study of cytomegalovirus exposure and HLA in healthy donors. Trimming left V 0 bases short and J 5 bases short, with 18 bases between. Germline CDR1 SQVTM, CDR2 ANQGSEA. The CDR3 sequence is 16 residues long. Study-level results: The investigators catalogued about 170 TCR beta chains as cytomegalovirus-associated. Rare TCR sequences predominated, though certain public TCRs were found in many donors.

The origin of this receptor is a woman in her thirties in good health and CMV-seropositive. The chain couples TRBV29-1 to TRBJ2-3; D gene uncertain. Sequencing input: PBMCs. DNA for the CDR3: TGCAGCGTTGAAGATCGTCTCGTAGGAGACGGAGATACGCAGTATTTT. Its translation is CSVEDRLVGDGDTQYF.